This T cell receptor beta chain was sequenced for a study of monozygotic twins with inflammatory bowel disease. TCRdb re-called the 5' RACE reads and catalogs CDR3 proteins one per entry, DNA excluded. The sample includes over 90,000 distinct CDR3 sequences. Per the germline V gene, CDR1 is SQVTM and CDR2 is ANQGSEA. This CDR3 comprises 14 residues. The chain combines TRBV29-1 with TRBJ1-2; the TCRdb call, TRBD1, lacks DNA for checking. Sequencing was performed on blood. The receptor was derived from a human donor with ulcerative colitis or Crohn's disease, or a healthy co-twin of an affected twin (not recorded which). The CDR3 spells CSVGQGASNYGYTF. The full variable domain, in which reference TRBV29-1 and TRBJ1-2 provide the parts outside the CDR3, is SAVISQKPSRDICQRGTSLTIQCQVDSQVTMMFWYRQQPGQSLTLIATANQGSEATYESGFVIDKFPISRPNLTFSTLTVSNMSPEDSSIYLCSVGQGASNYGYTFGSGTRLTVV.